This is a list of T cell receptor beta chains from one sample in a study of blood T cell repertoires in COVID-19. Generated by immunoSEQ multiplex PCR, the TCRdb table keeps only in-frame clones and is missing some. The data contain under 130,000 clones, over 75% of them seen just once; the ten biggest clones take up 5% to 7.5%. The specimen sequenced was peripheral blood. Receptors were obtained from a human donor in a cohort sampled during active COVID-19. The CDR3 runs from the conserved cysteine through the conserved F or W. The order of the fields is D gene, V gene, J gene, clone size, CDR3 protein, CDR3 DNA. The D gene is left open where the match is weak. Not every row has a clone size; where given, it reads once, few, many or a size class.

>.|TRBV18|TRBJ1-2|.
CASSLYDRPISNYGYTF
TGTGCCAGCTCACTCTATGACAGGCCCATCTCTAACTATGGCTACACCTTC
>TRBD2|TRBV7-2|TRBJ2-1|.
CASSYLAGASEQFF
TGTGCCAGCAGCTACCTAGCGGGGGCTTCTGAGCAGTTCTTC
>.|TRBV9|TRBJ2-3|.
CASSVGGQGLADTQYF
TGTGCCAGCAGCGTAGGAGGGCAGGGGTTGGCAGATACGCAGTATTTT
>.|TRBV6-5|TRBJ1-1|.
CASRTEGMNTEAFF
TGTGCCAGCAGAACTGAGGGCATGAACACTGAAGCTTTCTTT
>TRBD1|TRBV15|TRBJ2-1|.
CATSRGQGAYNEQFF
TGTGCCACCAGCAGAGGTCAGGGGGCTTACAATGAGCAGTTCTTC
>.|TRBV9|TRBJ2-2|.
CASSVDPVSNTGELFF
TGTGCCAGCAGCGTAGACCCGGTATCGAACACCGGGGAGCTGTTTTTT
>.|TRBV6-6|TRBJ1-4|few
CASSLPGDEKLFF
TGTGCCAGCAGTTTGCCGGGGGATGAAAAACTGTTTTTT
>.|TRBV3-1/TRBV3-2|TRBJ1-1|.
CASASGDPNTEAFF
TGTGCCAGCGCTTCGGGAGATCCAAACACTGAAGCTTTCTTT
>TRBD1|TRBV19|TRBJ1-5|few
CASSIETGLGQPQHF
TGTGCCAGTAGTATAGAGACAGGGCTCGGTCAGCCCCAGCATTTT
>.|TRBV6-1|TRBJ1-2|.
CASSDSGTPNYGYTF
TGTGCCAGCAGTGATTCCGGGACACCGAACTATGGCTACACCTTC
>TRBD1|TRBV7-2|TRBJ2-2|.
CASSIRQGTGELFF
TGTGCCAGCAGCATCAGACAGGGGACCGGGGAGCTGTTTTTT
>.|TRBV7-9|TRBJ1-1|.
CASSTQGYTEAFF
TGTGCCAGCAGCACACAGGGCTACACTGAAGCTTTCTTT
>.|TRBV6-5|TRBJ2-7|.
CASTDGWTEQYF
TGTGCCAGCACCGACGGTTGGACAGAGCAGTACTTC
>.|TRBV7-6|TRBJ1-4|.
CASSLSGGATNEKLFF
TGTGCCAGCAGCCTCAGCGGCGGCGCAACTAATGAAAAACTGTTTTTT
>.|TRBV19|TRBJ2-3|.
CASSKTRVSTDTQYF
TGTGCCAGTAGTAAGACCAGGGTCAGCACAGATACGCAGTATTTT
>.|TRBV5-6|TRBJ2-7|.
CASSQYSRVGYEQYF
TGTGCCAGCAGCCAGTACTCGAGGGTCGGCTACGAGCAGTACTTC
>.|TRBV5-1|TRBJ2-7|.
CASGLGGNEQYF
TGCGCCAGCGGGCTGGGCGGGAACGAGCAGTACTTC
>TRBD2|TRBV19|TRBJ2-5|.
CASSGGRGQETQYF
TGTGCCAGTAGCGGGGGGAGGGGTCAAGAGACCCAGTACTTC
>TRBD1|TRBV7-9|TRBJ2-7|.
CASSPKGTGNKQYF
TGTGCCAGCAGCCCGAAAGGGACAGGGAACAAACAGTACTTC
>TRBD1|TRBV18|TRBJ2-5|once
CASSPDRGIQETQYF
TGTGCCAGCTCTCCGGACAGGGGGATCCAAGAGACCCAGTACTTC
>.|TRBV5-6|TRBJ1-4|few
CASSLVQGGEKLFF
TGTGCCAGCAGCTTGGTCCAGGGTGGTGAAAAACTGTTTTTT
>TRBD2|TRBV5-1|TRBJ2-1|.
CASSPNFASGGNEQFF
TGCGCCAGCAGCCCCAATTTTGCTAGCGGGGGGAATGAGCAGTTCTTC
>TRBD2|TRBV5-1|TRBJ2-7|.
CASSLAIELASYEQYF
TGCGCCAGCAGCTTGGCCATCGAACTAGCGTCCTACGAGCAGTACTTC
>TRBD2|TRBV4-1|TRBJ2-4|.
CASSQGAQREDIQYF
TGCGCCAGCAGCCAAGGGGCCCAGCGGGAAGACATTCAGTACTTC
>TRBD1|TRBV11-1|TRBJ2-3|.
CASSPGTGHDATQYF
TGTGCCAGCAGCCCAGGGACAGGGCACGACGCTACGCAGTATTTT
>.|TRBV28|TRBJ1-4|.
CAHRGAVGTNEKLFF
TGTGCGCACCGGGGGGCCGTGGGAACTAATGAAAAACTGTTTTTT
>TRBD1|TRBV11-2|TRBJ2-1|once
CASRLTGDHEQFF
TGTGCCAGCAGACTCACAGGGGATCATGAGCAGTTCTTC
>.|TRBV7-9|TRBJ2-6|.
CASSRTRSGANVLTF
TGTGCCAGCAGCCGTACTCGTTCGGGGGCCAACGTCCTGACTTTC
>.|TRBV27|TRBJ2-5|.
CASSSRTGRDQYF
TGTGCCAGCAGTTCCCGGACAGGGAGGGACCAGTACTTC
>TRBD1|TRBV5-1|TRBJ2-7|once
CASKEDISQGIYEQYF
TGCGCCAGCAAGGAGGACATTTCACAGGGGATCTACGAGCAGTACTTC
>TRBD1|TRBV6-5|TRBJ1-3|.
CASYTGDSGNTIYF
TGTGCCAGCTATACAGGGGACTCTGGAAACACCATATATTTT
>.|TRBV18|TRBJ2-1|.
CASSPPSGEYNEQFF
TGTGCCAGCTCACCACCTTCTGGAGAATACAATGAGCAGTTCTTC
>TRBD2|TRBV18|TRBJ2-7|.
CASSRGDGYEQYF
TGTGCCAGCTCTCGGGGGGATGGCTACGAGCAGTACTTC
>.|TRBV4-1|TRBJ1-5|.
CASSQDREDQPQHF
TGCGCCAGCAGCCAAGACAGGGAGGATCAGCCCCAGCATTTT
>.|TRBV18|TRBJ2-7|.
CASSPPVSYEQYF
TGTGCCAGCTCACCCCCAGTATCCTACGAGCAGTACTTC
>TRBD1|TRBV6-1|TRBJ1-4|.
CASSETTGLHEKLFF
TGTGCCAGCAGTGAAACGACAGGGCTTCATGAAAAACTGTTTTTT
>.|TRBV28|TRBJ1-4|.
CASSPRQGTNEATNEKLFF
TGTGCCAGCAGCCCTCGGCAGGGAACTAACGAAGCAACTAATGAAAAACTGTTTTTT
>TRBD2|TRBV6-2/TRBV6-3|TRBJ2-2|.
CASSDGGAFGELFF
TGTGCCAGCAGTGACGGGGGGGCCTTCGGGGAGCTGTTTTTT
>TRBD1|TRBV6-5|TRBJ2-3|.
CASSSPQGGTDTQYF
TGTGCCAGCAGTTCCCCCCAGGGGGGCACAGATACGCAGTATTTT
>.|TRBV28|TRBJ1-3|.
CASSLGRDRPYSGNTIYF
TGTGCCAGCAGTTTGGGCCGAGACAGGCCGTACTCTGGAAACACCATATATTTT
>TRBD1|TRBV10-3|TRBJ1-6|.
CAISAHLGQGENSPLHF
TGTGCCATCAGTGCCCACCTTGGACAGGGGGAGAATTCACCCCTCCACTTT
>TRBD2|TRBV7-9|TRBJ2-1|.
CASSLVLAGSSYNEQFF
TGTGCCAGCAGCTTAGTCCTAGCGGGGAGCTCCTACAATGAGCAGTTCTTC
>TRBD1|TRBV9|TRBJ2-1|.
CASSLGTGDNEQFF
TGTGCCAGCAGCCTCGGGACAGGGGACAATGAGCAGTTCTTC
>TRBD1|TRBV7-7|TRBJ2-7|.
CASSLSRTGRDEQYF
TGTGCCAGCAGCTTATCGAGGACAGGGCGAGACGAGCAGTACTTC
>TRBD1|TRBV28|TRBJ1-1|.
CASSQGGAGNTEAFF
TGTGCCAGCAGTCAAGGGGGCGCAGGGAACACTGAAGCTTTCTTT
>.|TRBV9|TRBJ1-1|.
CASSVRGGANTEAFF
TGTGCCAGCAGCGTACGGGGGGGCGCGAACACTGAAGCTTTCTTT
>.|TRBV19|TRBJ2-3|.
CASSITVPVSTDTQYF
TGTGCCAGTAGTATTACAGTACCCGTTAGCACAGATACGCAGTATTTT
>TRBD1|TRBV27|TRBJ1-2|.
CASSLSGWGQGGEYGYTF
TGTGCCAGCAGTTTATCCGGTTGGGGACAGGGAGGAGAGTATGGCTACACCTTC
>TRBD2|TRBV27|TRBJ2-1|.
CASSYLAGGYNEQFF
TGTGCCAGCAGTTACCTAGCGGGGGGCTACAATGAGCAGTTCTTC
>TRBD1|TRBV30|TRBJ2-7|.
CAWSKGQGYEQYF
TGTGCCTGGAGCAAAGGACAGGGCTACGAGCAGTACTTC
>.|TRBV7-3|TRBJ2-7|once
CASSLSATAASEQYF
TGTGCCAGCAGCCTGAGTGCGACAGCCGCTTCCGAGCAGTACTTC
>TRBD1|TRBV27|TRBJ1-1|.
CASRPRDRAPNTEAFF
TGTGCCAGCAGGCCGAGAGACAGGGCGCCGAACACTGAAGCTTTCTTT